In this sample, the clone carrying this T cell receptor (beta chain) turned up a few times. This specimen belongs to a study of shared T cell receptors in the human thymus. CDR3 length equals 16 residues. The J segment lost 1 base and the V segment lost 3 bases, leaving 5 bases of the junction unmatched. Germline V CDR1 and CDR2: MNHEY, SMNVEV (reference sequence). Assay used: immunoSEQ multiplex PCR; TCRdb lists only in-frame clones, some missing. Here the sample spans roughly 660,000 clones, approximately 88% being singletons. In addition, the sample was reused for a study of human thymus T cells. From that report: Donation came from healthy Finnish infants having corrective surgery for congenital heart defects. Corrective heart surgery yielded resections, and these provided the thymus tissue. Related studies found that unrelated individuals share highly overlapping thymic repertoires.

Sequenced material: thymocytes. The gene calls are TRBV27 and TRBJ1-1; the match to TRBD1 covers 10 bases. This clonotype was obtained from a boy younger than two with a congenital heart defect. The CDR3 reads CASSFSRTGGNTEAFF. The CDR3 coding sequence is TGTGCCAGCAGTTTTTCCCGGACAGGGGGGAACACTGAAGCTTTCTTT.